The rows below give T cell receptor beta chains drawn from one sample of a study of blood T cell repertoires in COVID-19. Assay used: immunoSEQ multiplex PCR; TCRdb lists only in-frame clones, some missing. This repertoire shows 90,000 to 150,000 clones, about 85% found once; its top ten account for approximately 10%. Sample: peripheral blood. These receptors were obtained from an older man with acute or convalescent COVID-19. Each CDR3 is given with its conserved first and last residue. The order of the fields is D gene, clone size, V gene, J gene, CDR3 length, CDR3 DNA, CDR3 protein. D genes are given only for firm matches. Clone size is given for some rows only: seen once, a few or many times, or a class if the clone is expanded.

d_call: TRBD2; clone_size: few; v_call: TRBV11-3; j_call: TRBJ2-3; cdr3_length: 14; cdr3_nt: TGTGCCAGCAGCTTTAGCGGGGGCACAGATACGCAGTATTTT; cdr3_aa: CASSFSGGTDTQYF
d_call: .; clone_size: .; v_call: TRBV7-6; j_call: TRBJ2-7; cdr3_length: 13; cdr3_nt: TGTGCCAGCAGCTTCAACAGGGAAACCGAGCAGTACTTC; cdr3_aa: CASSFNRETEQYF
d_call: .; clone_size: .; v_call: TRBV18; j_call: TRBJ1-2; cdr3_length: 12; cdr3_nt: TGTGCCAGCTCACCTCCAGGGTATGGCTACACCTTC; cdr3_aa: CASSPPGYGYTF
d_call: TRBD1; clone_size: .; v_call: TRBV14; j_call: TRBJ1-5; cdr3_length: 14; cdr3_nt: TGTGCCAGCAGCGGACAGGGCTACAATCAGCCCCAGCATTTT; cdr3_aa: CASSGQGYNQPQHF
d_call: .; clone_size: .; v_call: TRBV18; j_call: TRBJ1-5; cdr3_length: 14; cdr3_nt: TGTGCCAGCTCACCCGGGGGGGCTAATCAGCCCCAGCATTTT; cdr3_aa: CASSPGGANQPQHF
d_call: .; clone_size: .; v_call: TRBV11-2; j_call: TRBJ1-2; cdr3_length: 15; cdr3_nt: TGTGCCAGCAGCTCCTTCTTGACAGGAGAGGATGGCTACACCTTC; cdr3_aa: CASSSFLTGEDGYTF
d_call: TRBD2; clone_size: .; v_call: TRBV11-2; j_call: TRBJ2-1; cdr3_length: 15; cdr3_nt: TGTGCCAGCAGCCGTAGCGGGGGCACATACAATGAGCAGTTCTTC; cdr3_aa: CASSRSGGTYNEQFF
d_call: .; clone_size: .; v_call: TRBV25-1; j_call: TRBJ2-7; cdr3_length: 13; cdr3_nt: TGTGCCAGCAGTGTCCCGGGGAGGTACGAGCAGTACTTC; cdr3_aa: CASSVPGRYEQYF
d_call: .; clone_size: .; v_call: TRBV5-4; j_call: TRBJ1-1; cdr3_length: 15; cdr3_nt: TGTGCCAGCAGCGGATTACAGGCCTCCAACACTGAAGCTTTCTTT; cdr3_aa: CASSGLQASNTEAFF
d_call: .; clone_size: .; v_call: TRBV7-9; j_call: TRBJ1-2; cdr3_length: 14; cdr3_nt: TGTGCCAGCAGCCCTAGGGGCCCTAACTATGGCTACACCTTC; cdr3_aa: CASSPRGPNYGYTF
d_call: .; clone_size: once; v_call: TRBV5-6; j_call: TRBJ2-5; cdr3_length: 15; cdr3_nt: TGTGCCAGCAGCCCCCAACAGGGCGGGAGAGAGACCCAGTACTTC; cdr3_aa: CASSPQQGGRETQYF
d_call: TRBD2; clone_size: .; v_call: TRBV7-8; j_call: TRBJ2-6; cdr3_length: 19; cdr3_nt: TGTGCCAGCAGCTTACGTCCTCCTAGCGGATGGTCTGGGGCCAACGTCCTGACTTTC; cdr3_aa: CASSLRPPSGWSGANVLTF
d_call: .; clone_size: .; v_call: TRBV2; j_call: TRBJ2-6; cdr3_length: 16; cdr3_nt: TGTGCCAGCAGTGAATCGACGGGATCCGGGGCCAACGTCCTGACTTTC; cdr3_aa: CASSESTGSGANVLTF
d_call: TRBD2; clone_size: .; v_call: TRBV19; j_call: TRBJ2-7; cdr3_length: 15; cdr3_nt: TGTGCCAGTAGTATCTCCGGGGGGGCGAACTACGAGCAGTACTTC; cdr3_aa: CASSISGGANYEQYF
d_call: .; clone_size: once; v_call: TRBV5-6; j_call: TRBJ1-2; cdr3_length: 15; cdr3_nt: TGTGCCAGCAGCATTTTTGACAGAGCTAACTATGGCTACACCTTC; cdr3_aa: CASSIFDRANYGYTF
d_call: .; clone_size: few; v_call: TRBV6-1; j_call: TRBJ2-1; cdr3_length: 14; cdr3_nt: TGTGCCAGCAGTGAAACTAGCCTGGGCAATGAGCAGTTCTTC; cdr3_aa: CASSETSLGNEQFF
d_call: .; clone_size: .; v_call: TRBV11-2; j_call: TRBJ2-7; cdr3_length: 15; cdr3_nt: TGTGCCAGCAGCTACTGGGACACCTCTACCTACGAGCAGTACTTC; cdr3_aa: CASSYWDTSTYEQYF
d_call: TRBD2; clone_size: once; v_call: TRBV6-2/TRBV6-3; j_call: TRBJ2-3; cdr3_length: 14; cdr3_nt: TGTGCCAGCAGTAAGACTAGCCGTTTAGATACGCAGTATTTT; cdr3_aa: CASSKTSRLDTQYF
d_call: TRBD2; clone_size: .; v_call: TRBV7-2; j_call: TRBJ2-7; cdr3_length: 15; cdr3_nt: TGTGCCAGCAGCTTGACTAGCGGGGGTGCCTACGAGCAGTACTTC; cdr3_aa: CASSLTSGGAYEQYF
d_call: .; clone_size: once; v_call: TRBV7-2; j_call: TRBJ2-7; cdr3_length: 15; cdr3_nt: TGTGCCAGCAGCTTTGGGGGCCAGAAAACGTACGAGCAGTACTTC; cdr3_aa: CASSFGGQKTYEQYF
d_call: .; clone_size: .; v_call: TRBV5-4; j_call: TRBJ2-7; cdr3_length: 14; cdr3_nt: TGTGCCACCTTCCCCCCAGGACAGTCCCACGAGCAGTACTTC; cdr3_aa: CATFPPGQSHEQYF
d_call: .; clone_size: .; v_call: TRBV19; j_call: TRBJ1-6; cdr3_length: 14; cdr3_nt: TGTGCCAGTGGGGAATGGACAACCCATTCACCCCTCCACTTT; cdr3_aa: CASGEWTTHSPLHF
d_call: TRBD1; clone_size: .; v_call: TRBV24-1; j_call: TRBJ1-2; cdr3_length: 15; cdr3_nt: TGTGCCACCAGTGACAGGACAGGGAAGGGTTATGGCTACACCTTC; cdr3_aa: CATSDRTGKGYGYTF
d_call: TRBD1; clone_size: .; v_call: TRBV9; j_call: TRBJ1-5; cdr3_length: 15; cdr3_nt: TGTGCCAGCAGCGAATCCGGGACAGTCAATCAGCCCCAGCATTTT; cdr3_aa: CASSESGTVNQPQHF
d_call: .; clone_size: .; v_call: TRBV28; j_call: TRBJ1-2; cdr3_length: 15; cdr3_nt: TGTGCCAGCAGTACGACCCGGGATATTGGGAATGGCTACACCTTC; cdr3_aa: CASSTTRDIGNGYTF
d_call: .; clone_size: .; v_call: TRBV5-8; j_call: TRBJ2-7; cdr3_length: 13; cdr3_nt: TGTGCCAGCAGCCCAGGAGAAAGGGGCGAGCAGTACTTC; cdr3_aa: CASSPGERGEQYF
d_call: .; clone_size: .; v_call: TRBV9; j_call: TRBJ1-3; cdr3_length: 16; cdr3_nt: TGTGCCAGCAGCCGGTTCGGACTCCAAGAACGAAACACCATATATTTT; cdr3_aa: CASSRFGLQERNTIYF
d_call: TRBD2; clone_size: .; v_call: TRBV29-1; j_call: TRBJ2-1; cdr3_length: 15; cdr3_nt: TGCAGCGTTGATAAAGCGGGAGGGATAGAAAATGAGCAGTTCTTC; cdr3_aa: CSVDKAGGIENEQFF
d_call: TRBD1; clone_size: .; v_call: TRBV5-1; j_call: TRBJ2-7; cdr3_length: 13; cdr3_nt: TGCGCCAGCAGCGGGGGACAGGGAGACGAGCAGTACTTC; cdr3_aa: CASSGGQGDEQYF
d_call: .; clone_size: .; v_call: TRBV6-2/TRBV6-3; j_call: TRBJ2-2; cdr3_length: 17; cdr3_nt: TGTGCCAGCAGTTACTCGGGGGGGCGCGGTGTCACCGGGGAGCTGTTTTTT; cdr3_aa: CASSYSGGRGVTGELFF
d_call: TRBD1; clone_size: few; v_call: TRBV19; j_call: TRBJ1-3; cdr3_length: 16; cdr3_nt: TGTGCCAGTAGTATTTGGTACGACAGGGCGGCGGACACCATATATTTT; cdr3_aa: CASSIWYDRAADTIYF
d_call: TRBD2; clone_size: once; v_call: TRBV6-5; j_call: TRBJ2-1; cdr3_length: 16; cdr3_nt: TGTGCCAGCAGTTTCCCCCTAGCGGGGGGGCACAATGAGCAGTTCTTC; cdr3_aa: CASSFPLAGGHNEQFF
d_call: .; clone_size: .; v_call: TRBV30; j_call: TRBJ2-3; cdr3_length: 16; cdr3_nt: TGTGCCTGGGGTAGGGGGTCGACATGGGGCACAGATACGCAGTATTTT; cdr3_aa: CAWGRGSTWGTDTQYF
d_call: TRBD2; clone_size: .; v_call: TRBV7-2; j_call: TRBJ2-1; cdr3_length: 16; cdr3_nt: TGTGCCAGCAGCTTAGATAGCGGGGGCCCATACAATGAGCAGTTCTTC; cdr3_aa: CASSLDSGGPYNEQFF
d_call: .; clone_size: .; v_call: TRBV12-3/TRBV12-4; j_call: TRBJ1-5; cdr3_length: 13; cdr3_nt: TGTGCCAGCAGTACAGTTAGCAATCAGCCCCAGCATTTT; cdr3_aa: CASSTVSNQPQHF
d_call: TRBD1; clone_size: .; v_call: TRBV2; j_call: TRBJ1-5; cdr3_length: 13; cdr3_nt: TGTGCCAGCAGACCACAGGGGAATCAGCCCCAGCATTTT; cdr3_aa: CASRPQGNQPQHF
d_call: .; clone_size: .; v_call: TRBV21-1; j_call: TRBJ2-7; cdr3_length: 18; cdr3_nt: TGTGCCAGCAGCAAAGTACGACTAGCGGGCGTCGATACCTACGAGCAGTACTTC; cdr3_aa: CASSKVRLAGVDTYEQYF
d_call: .; clone_size: .; v_call: TRBV6-5; j_call: TRBJ2-7; cdr3_length: 15; cdr3_nt: TGTGCCAGCAGTTACTCGAGGCGGGGAGCCTACGAGCAGTACTTC; cdr3_aa: CASSYSRRGAYEQYF
d_call: TRBD1; clone_size: .; v_call: TRBV7-9; j_call: TRBJ2-3; cdr3_length: 18; cdr3_nt: TGTGCCAGCAGCTCTGGAACTAAGACAGGGGTCATCACAGATACGCAGTATTTT; cdr3_aa: CASSSGTKTGVITDTQYF
d_call: .; clone_size: .; v_call: TRBV2; j_call: TRBJ1-1; cdr3_length: 14; cdr3_nt: TGTGCCAGCAGTGAAGATAGTAGCTATTCTGGAGCTTTCTTT; cdr3_aa: CASSEDSSYSGAFF
d_call: TRBD1; clone_size: few; v_call: TRBV2; j_call: TRBJ1-2; cdr3_length: 15; cdr3_nt: TGTGCCAGCACCGAAGGGACAGGGGGCTACTATGGCTACACCTTC; cdr3_aa: CASTEGTGGYYGYTF
d_call: .; clone_size: .; v_call: TRBV18; j_call: TRBJ2-7; cdr3_length: 14; cdr3_nt: TGTGCCAGCTCACCACAACAGTTATCCTACGAGCAGTACTTC; cdr3_aa: CASSPQQLSYEQYF
d_call: TRBD2; clone_size: .; v_call: TRBV14; j_call: TRBJ2-7; cdr3_length: 16; cdr3_nt: TGTGCCAGCAGCCCAGCGAACTATCTAGCGGTATACGAGCAGTACTTC; cdr3_aa: CASSPANYLAVYEQYF